The clone carrying this T cell receptor (beta chain) was seen ten or more times. Its antigen is undetermined. cDNA synthesis was performed by 5'RACE with 10-nucleotide random UMIs. Every sequencing run produced over 160 million TCR-beta sequences that came from 15-18 subjects. TCRdb analysed the 5' RACE reads with MiXCR anew, one entry per CDR3 protein. The sample shows nearly 30,000 distinct CDR3 sequences, about a sixth of them seen only once. Sample time point: technical triplicate 3. For the sorted libraries, fewer than 1.3 million CD4+ or CD8+ T cells were used. These data belong to a study of neurological immune-mediated disorders. Study findings and constraints: Multiple sclerosis was found to have the least TCR clonal expansion, below healthy controls, and HTLV-1-associated myelopathy the most.

The sample consisted of CD4+ T cells from blood. This receptor was obtained from a female donor with HTLV-1-associated myelopathy (HAM/TSP).

For the CDR3, the DNA is TGCGCCAGCAGCTTCGGACAGGGACACACAGATACGCAGTATTTT. Its protein is CASSFGQGHTDTQYF. This sequence joins TRBV5-1 and TRBJ2-3, with 8 positions matching TRBD1. V trimming: 2 bases; J trimming: 2 bases; junction bases outside the gene matches: 4. In germline, CDR1 is SGHRS, CDR2 YFSETQ. The CDR3 covers 15 residues.